This passage covers 8 T cell receptor beta chains from one sample sequenced in a study of cytotoxic CD8 clonotypes in ibrutinib-treated CLL. Repertoires were generated with immunoSEQ multiplex PCR, while TCRdb's copy carries only in-frame clones and drops some. The profile shows about 25,000 clones, approximately 71% of them singletons. The sequencing used PBMCs, collected after 12 months of ibrutinib treatment. Receptors were obtained from a human donor with chronic lymphocytic leukemia.

The J gene is TRBJ2-1, the V gene TRBV19; TRBD1 matches 9 bases. The CDR3 runs 14 residues. CDR1 is LNHDA, CDR2 SQIVND, per germline (reference sequence). The V gene end was trimmed by 5 bases and the J gene end by 5 bases; junction bases not matched to a gene: 4. The CDR3 DNA sequence: TGTGCCAGTAGTCCCGGGACAGGGAACAATGAGCAGTTCTTC. Its protein is CASSPGTGNNEQFF.

In nucleotides, the CDR3 is TGTGCCAGCAGCCCGCGGACAGGGGTCAATGAGCAGTTCTTC. As protein: CASSPRTGVNEQFF. The V and J genes are TRBV7-6 and TRBJ2-1; 9 nucleotides align to TRBD1. The germline V gene has CDR1 SGHVS and CDR2 FNYEAQ. The junction had 5 bases not matched to a gene; V was cut back by 5 bases and J by 6 bases. The CDR3 loop spans 14 amino acids.

The chain couples TRBV5-5 to TRBJ2-5; 7 nucleotides align to TRBD1. Germline V CDR1 and CDR2: SGHKS, YYEKEE (reference sequence). V shed 0 bases, J shed 5 bases, and the junction held 4 bases outside the gene matches. The CDR3 runs to 14 residues. CDR3 nucleotide sequence: TGTGCCAGCAGCTTGGTGGGACAGAGGGAGACCCAGTACTTC. Amino acid sequence: CASSLVGQRETQYF.

This clone was picked up a small number of times. This chain uses TRBV7-9 with TRBJ1-3; 7 positions agree with TRBD1. The CDR3 runs 17 residues. The trim removed 2 bases at V and 1 base at J, leaving 8 bases unmatched. Germline CDR1 SEHNR, CDR2 FQNEAQ (reference sequence). The CDR3 spells CASSLQGQFSSGNTIYF. The CDR3 DNA follows: TGTGCCAGCAGCTTACAGGGACAGTTCTCGTCTGGAAACACCATATATTTT.

This clone was picked up a small number of times. The chain employs TRBV28 and TRBJ2-7, with TRBD1 identical over 9 bases. The CDR3 contains 13 residues. With 8 bases clipped from V and 7 bases from J, the junction kept 9 bases outside the gene matches. Germline lookup yields CDR1 MDHEN and CDR2 SYDVKM. This chain's CDR3 is CASEGQGKWEQYF. As DNA, the CDR3 is TGTGCCAGCGAGGGACAGGGAAAGTGGGAGCAGTACTTC.

This clone was seen a single time. The chain is built from TRBV5-4 and TRBJ2-5; 8 bases are shared with TRBD2. V trimming: 0 bases; J trimming: 6 bases; junction bases outside the gene matches: 10. The CDR3 runs to 16 residues. CDR1 is SGHNT, CDR2 YYREEE, per germline (reference sequence). Written as DNA, the CDR3 is TGTGCCAGCAGCTTGGAGGCGGGACTAGAAGGGCAGACCCAGTACTTC. Protein sequence: CASSLEAGLEGQTQYF.

This chain joins TRBV7-8 and TRBJ2-5, with 11 positions matching TRBD1. The CDR3 is 17 amino acids. Germline V gene sequence: CDR1 SGHVS, CDR2 FQNEAQ. V lost 2 bases, J lost 1 base, and 6 bases stayed unmatched. DNA for the CDR3: TGTGCCAGCAGCTTAAGGTTCGGGACAGGGGGCCAAGAGACCCAGTACTTC. This sequence encodes CASSLRFGTGGQETQYF. Drawing the rest from reference TRBV7-8 and TRBJ2-5, the complete variable domain is GAGVSQSPRYKVAKRGQDVALRCDPISGHVSLFWYQQALGQGPEFLTYFQNEAQLDKSGLPSDRFFAERPEGSVSTLKIQRTQQEDSAVYLCASSLRFGTGGQETQYFGPGTRLLVL.

The chain employs TRBV7-9 and TRBJ2-7; the match to TRBD1 covers 7 bases. Germline CDR1 is SEHNR and CDR2 is FQNEAQ (reference sequence). J gave up 1 base and V 4 bases, and 1 base lay outside the gene matches. There are 13 residues in the CDR3. The CDR3 loop is CASSSGQSYEQYF. In DNA form, the CDR3 reads TGTGCCAGCAGCTCGGGACAGTCCTACGAGCAGTACTTC.